These T cell receptor beta chains were read from a single sample in a study of blood T cell repertoires in COVID-19. Clones were sequenced by immunoSEQ multiplex PCR, and TCRdb holds only the in-frame ones, with some missing. There are roughly 200,000 clones in the sample; over 70% occur only once, and around 8% lies in the top ten. The sample comprised peripheral blood. These receptors all stem from a woman at least 80 years old with acute or convalescent COVID-19. Both conserved end residues are part of each CDR3. Each record gives: D gene, CDR3 length, clone size, V gene, J gene, CDR3 protein, CDR3 DNA. A D gene is named only where the DNA matches it firmly. Expanded clones are given a class, and other clones once, few, many or no size at all.

TRBD1	14	-	TRBV6-5	TRBJ1-5	CASRGTGGDQPQHF	TGTGCCAGCAGAGGGACAGGGGGCGATCAGCCCCAGCATTTT
TRBD1	16	-	TRBV6-1	TRBJ2-1	CASSVSDRGHDNEQFF	TGTGCCAGCAGTGTTTCTGACAGGGGGCACGATAATGAGCAGTTCTTC
TRBD2	15	-	TRBV5-1	TRBJ2-7	CASSLLGEGRAPQYF	TGCGCCAGCAGCTTGTTGGGAGAGGGGAGGGCCCCGCAGTACTTC
-	16	-	TRBV5-1	TRBJ1-4	CASSLDGLREEEKLFF	TGCGCCAGCAGCTTGGATGGACTGCGAGAGGAGGAAAAACTGTTTTTT
-	13	once	TRBV5-6	TRBJ2-5	CASKLQGSETQYF	TGTGCCAGCAAGCTTCAGGGGTCGGAGACCCAGTACTTC
-	15	-	TRBV7-9	TRBJ1-4	CASSRTGTEPEKLFF	TGTGCCAGCAGTCGAACAGGGACGGAACCTGAAAAACTGTTTTTT
TRBD1	15	-	TRBV19	TRBJ1-4	CASSLGTGVNEKLFF	TGTGCCAGTAGTCTCGGGACAGGGGTGAATGAAAAACTGTTTTTT
-	14	-	TRBV11-1	TRBJ2-7	CASSSQGGSYEQYF	TGTGCCAGCAGCTCCCAGGGGGGCTCCTACGAGCAGTACTTC
-	16	few	TRBV7-2	TRBJ1-2	CASSLSTALFNYGYTF	TGTGCCAGCAGCTTATCGACAGCCCTTTTTAACTATGGCTACACCTTC
TRBD1	13	-	TRBV18	TRBJ1-2	CASSPGQVYGYTF	TGTGCCAGCTCACCGGGACAGGTCTATGGCTACACCTTC
-	14	-	TRBV12-5	TRBJ2-3	CASGFLRIGDSQYF	TGTGCTAGTGGTTTCCTTAGGATCGGGGACTCCCAGTATTTT
TRBD1	16	-	TRBV6-6	TRBJ1-4	CASSYKGGPTNEKLFF	TGTGCCAGCAGTTATAAAGGGGGCCCAACTAATGAAAAACTGTTTTTT
TRBD1	14	-	TRBV5-6	TRBJ1-2	CASSVPGGAYGYTF	TGTGCCAGCAGCGTACCAGGGGGCGCCTATGGCTACACCTTC
-	14	once	TRBV2	TRBJ2-2	CASTLSWGPGELFF	TGTGCCAGCACCCTCTCTTGGGGCCCCGGGGAGCTGTTTTTT
-	16	-	TRBV5-1	TRBJ1-4	CASSQDSSYTNEKLFF	TGCGCCAGCAGCCAGGACAGTTCGTACACTAATGAAAAACTGTTTTTT
TRBD1	15	-	TRBV18	TRBJ2-7	CASSPNPGQGHEQYF	TGTGCCAGCTCACCGAATCCGGGACAGGGACACGAGCAGTACTTC
-	17	-	TRBV4-2	TRBJ2-5	CASSQEGLGGRLETQYF	TGTGCCAGCAGCCAAGAGGGGTTGGGGGGGCGCTTGGAGACCCAGTACTTC
-	16	-	TRBV18	TRBJ2-2	CASSPAPDRNTGELFF	TGTGCCAGCTCACCCGCACCGGACAGGAACACCGGGGAGCTGTTTTTT
TRBD1	15	-	TRBV24-1	TRBJ2-5	CATSAPGQGWETQYF	TGTGCCACCAGTGCCCCGGGACAGGGGTGGGAGACCCAGTACTTC
TRBD1	14	-	TRBV4-1	TRBJ2-4	CASSPPGQINIQYF	TGCGCCAGCAGCCCCCCGGGACAGATAAACATTCAGTACTTC
-	15	-	TRBV3-1/TRBV3-2	TRBJ1-2	CASSQKQVPVYGYTF	TGTGCCAGCAGCCAAAAACAGGTTCCTGTCTATGGCTACACCTTC
-	14	few	TRBV9	TRBJ1-1	CASSPEGEGVTAFF	TGTGCCAGCAGCCCCGAGGGTGAGGGAGTGACCGCTTTCTTT
TRBD2	13	once	TRBV30	TRBJ2-5	CAWSRLAGETQYF	TGTGCCTGGAGTCGACTAGCGGGAGAGACCCAGTACTTC
-	12	-	TRBV18	TRBJ1-1	CASSPAGTEAFF	TGTGCCAGCTCACCGGCGGGCACTGAAGCTTTCTTT
-	14	-	TRBV6-5	TRBJ1-4	CASSAGVWSEKLFF	TGTGCCAGCAGCGCAGGGGTGTGGAGTGAAAAACTGTTTTTT
TRBD1	15	-	TRBV5-1	TRBJ1-5	CASSPVGTGGQPQHF	TGCGCCAGCAGCCCGGTAGGGACAGGGGGTCAGCCCCAGCATTTT
-	16	-	TRBV27	TRBJ2-1	CASSSPRSSSYNEQFF	TGTGCCAGCAGCTCCCCTCGGAGTAGCTCCTACAATGAGCAGTTCTTC
TRBD1	13	-	TRBV5-8	TRBJ1-3	CASKWTGLNTIYF	TGTGCCAGCAAATGGACAGGGTTGAACACCATATATTTT
TRBD1	15	-	TRBV2	TRBJ1-3	CASSPGQGSGNTIYF	TGTGCCAGCAGCCCAGGACAGGGCTCTGGAAACACCATATATTTT
TRBD1	15	few	TRBV19	TRBJ2-5	CASNPDWGQGKTQYF	TGTGCCAGTAATCCTGATTGGGGACAGGGGAAGACCCAGTACTTC
TRBD1	14	few	TRBV4-1	TRBJ2-7	CASSQSTQTGEQYF	TGCGCCAGCAGCCAATCCACCCAGACAGGGGAGCAGTACTTC
TRBD1	16	-	TRBV3-1/TRBV3-2	TRBJ1-2	CASSHRPGTGGRGYTF	TGTGCCAGCAGCCACCGCCCCGGGACAGGGGGCCGAGGCTACACCTTC
TRBD2	14	-	TRBV27	TRBJ2-1	CASSLRGGPNEQFF	TGTGCCAGCAGTTTGCGGGGGGGCCCCAATGAGCAGTTCTTC
TRBD1	14	-	TRBV4-1	TRBJ1-2	CASSQEGTGDGYTF	TGCGCCAGCAGCCAAGAAGGGACAGGGGATGGCTACACCTTC
-	16	-	TRBV3-1/TRBV3-2	TRBJ1-1	CASSPMTGSLGTEAFF	TGTGCCAGCAGCCCTATGACCGGGAGCTTGGGCACTGAAGCTTTCTTT
-	12	once	TRBV5-1	TRBJ1-1	CASSTLNTEAFF	TGCGCCAGCTCAACTCTGAACACTGAAGCTTTCTTT
TRBD2	12	-	TRBV28	TRBJ2-7	CASSLSGNEQYF	TGTGCCAGCAGTCTTAGCGGGAACGAGCAGTACTTC
TRBD2	16	-	TRBV4-2	TRBJ2-3	CASSQAAGGPWSTQYF	TGTGCCAGCAGCCAAGCAGCGGGGGGGCCTTGGAGTACGCAGTATTTT
-	14	-	TRBV9	TRBJ2-3	CASSVLVSTDTQYF	TGTGCCAGTAGCGTCCTAGTGAGCACAGATACGCAGTATTTT
-	16	-	TRBV5-4	TRBJ2-3	CASSRSGPSPTDTQYF	TGTGCCAGCAGCCGATCCGGTCCTAGCCCCACAGATACGCAGTATTTT
TRBD2	16	-	TRBV6-6	TRBJ2-3	CASILGGGVVTDTQYF	TGTGCCAGCATTCTCGGCGGGGGGGTGGTCACAGATACGCAGTATTTT